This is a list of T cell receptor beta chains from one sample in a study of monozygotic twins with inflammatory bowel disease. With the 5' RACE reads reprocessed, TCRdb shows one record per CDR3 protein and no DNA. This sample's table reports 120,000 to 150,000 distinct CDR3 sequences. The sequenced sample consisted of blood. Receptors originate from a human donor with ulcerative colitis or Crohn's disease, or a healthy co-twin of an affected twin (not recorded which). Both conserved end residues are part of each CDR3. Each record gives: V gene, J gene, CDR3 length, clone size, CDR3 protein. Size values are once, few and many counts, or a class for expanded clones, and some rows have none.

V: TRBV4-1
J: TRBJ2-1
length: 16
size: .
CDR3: CASSQEGAGGYNEQFF

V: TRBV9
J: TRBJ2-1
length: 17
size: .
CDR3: CASSPRFLAGVGNEQFF

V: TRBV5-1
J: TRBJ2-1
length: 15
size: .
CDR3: CASTLTGSSYNEQFF

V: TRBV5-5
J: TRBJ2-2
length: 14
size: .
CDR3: CASSTGVSTGELFF

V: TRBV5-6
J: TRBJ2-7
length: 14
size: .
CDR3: CASSFVGGTYEQYF

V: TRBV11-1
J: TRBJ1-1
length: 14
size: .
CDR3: CASTNPDRASGAFF

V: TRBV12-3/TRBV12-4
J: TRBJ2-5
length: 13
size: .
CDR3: CASTDREKETQYF

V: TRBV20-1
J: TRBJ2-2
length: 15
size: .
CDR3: CSASDGDRVPGELFF

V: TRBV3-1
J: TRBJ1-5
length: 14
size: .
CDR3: CASSQASGNQPQHF

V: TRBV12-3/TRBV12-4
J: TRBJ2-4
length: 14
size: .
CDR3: CASSPAGAKNIQYF

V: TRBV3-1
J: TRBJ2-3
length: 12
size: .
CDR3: CASSHVTDTQYF

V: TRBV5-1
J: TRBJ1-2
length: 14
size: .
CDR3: CASREGRVLDGYTF

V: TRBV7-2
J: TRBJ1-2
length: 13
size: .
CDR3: CASSLVVNYGYTF

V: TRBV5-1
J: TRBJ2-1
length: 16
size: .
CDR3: CASSLDLAGGYNEQFF

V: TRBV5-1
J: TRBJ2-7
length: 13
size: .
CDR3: CASSPRDIYEQYF

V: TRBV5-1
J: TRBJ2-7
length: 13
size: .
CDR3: CASSLGLYNEQYF

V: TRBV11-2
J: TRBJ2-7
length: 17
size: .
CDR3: CASSLNLQGFRSYEQYF

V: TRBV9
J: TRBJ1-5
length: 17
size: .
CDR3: CASSLRDKPDTDQPQHF

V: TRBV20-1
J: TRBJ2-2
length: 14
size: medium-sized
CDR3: CSARDIQDTGELFF

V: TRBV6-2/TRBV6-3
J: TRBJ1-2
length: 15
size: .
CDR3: CASRTPHPGTGGYTF

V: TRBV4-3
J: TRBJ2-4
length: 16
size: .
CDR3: CASSQDVSLTKNIQYF

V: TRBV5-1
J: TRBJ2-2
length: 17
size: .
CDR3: CASSVRDSVSTTGELFF

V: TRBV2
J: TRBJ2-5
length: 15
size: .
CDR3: CASSVQGALGETQYF

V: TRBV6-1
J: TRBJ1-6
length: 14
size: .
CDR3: CASSRYEHNSPLHF

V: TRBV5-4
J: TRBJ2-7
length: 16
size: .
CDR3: CASSPGLAGEPYEQYF

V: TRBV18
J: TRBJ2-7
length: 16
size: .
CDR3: CASSPRSGQGPYEQYF

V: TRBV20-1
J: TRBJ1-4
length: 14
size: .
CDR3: CSASRPSLNEKLFF

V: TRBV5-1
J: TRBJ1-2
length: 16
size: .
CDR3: CASSPGQGPLNYGYTF

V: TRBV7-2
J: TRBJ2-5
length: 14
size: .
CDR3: CASRLAGGQETQYF

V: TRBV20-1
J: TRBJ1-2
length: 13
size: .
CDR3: CSARDTPGAPGTF

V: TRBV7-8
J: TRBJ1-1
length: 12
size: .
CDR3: CASSYRGLSAFF

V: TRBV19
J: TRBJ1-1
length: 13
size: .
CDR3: CASSTTVHTEAFF

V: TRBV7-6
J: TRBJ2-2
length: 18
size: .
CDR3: CASSLAIAGGSYTGELFF

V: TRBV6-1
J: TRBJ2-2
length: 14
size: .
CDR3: CASSSRGNTGELFF

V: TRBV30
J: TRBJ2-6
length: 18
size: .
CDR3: CAWSVSRAPNSGANVLTF

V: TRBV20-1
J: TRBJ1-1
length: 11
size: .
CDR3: CSAAENTEAFF

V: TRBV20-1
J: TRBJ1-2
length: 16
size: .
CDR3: CSARDRLIQGTGGYTF

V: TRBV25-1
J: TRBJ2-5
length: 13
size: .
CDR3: CASSVPSIETQYF

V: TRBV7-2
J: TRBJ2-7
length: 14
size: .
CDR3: CASSLELISYEQYF

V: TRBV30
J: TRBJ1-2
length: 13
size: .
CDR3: CAWSRGGRYGYTF

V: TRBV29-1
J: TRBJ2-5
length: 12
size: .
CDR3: CSVDRVDETQYF

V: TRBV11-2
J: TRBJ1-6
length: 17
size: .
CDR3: CASSLSGGTVRNSPLHF

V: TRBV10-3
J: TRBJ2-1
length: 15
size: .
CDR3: CATYARQTADNEQFF

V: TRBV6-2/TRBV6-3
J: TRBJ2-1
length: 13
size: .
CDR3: CASSDRVNNKQFF

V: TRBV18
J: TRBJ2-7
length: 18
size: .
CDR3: CASSPPQGQRGVGYEQYF

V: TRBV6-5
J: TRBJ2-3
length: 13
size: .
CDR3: CASRTSGEDTQYF

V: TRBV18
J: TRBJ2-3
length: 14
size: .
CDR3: CASSLDPGGDTQYF

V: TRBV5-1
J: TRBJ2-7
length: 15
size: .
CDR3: CASSPQSWGTYEQYF

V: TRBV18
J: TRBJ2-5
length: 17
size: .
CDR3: CASSPLGGARREETQYF

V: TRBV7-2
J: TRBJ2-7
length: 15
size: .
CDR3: CASSLPDRISYEQYF

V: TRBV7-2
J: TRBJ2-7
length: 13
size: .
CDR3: CASSSPGKREQYF